This T cell receptor beta chain was recovered during a study of cytomegalovirus exposure and HLA in healthy donors. Points from the study as a whole: Across donors, presence/absence analyses took sequencing depth to be roughly uniform. Most of the TCR beta V segments (in an earlier analysis) were productive either about 87% or about 30% of the time.

As for this clone: Its specificity is unknown.

PCR used 60 Vbeta primers and 13 Jbeta primers. Libraries were prepared by immunoSEQ multiplex PCR; TCRdb keeps only in-frame clonotypes and omits some of them. The table includes about 130,000 clones, 8% to 11% detected once. Germline lookup yields CDR1 SGHRS and CDR2 YFSETQ. V lost 6 bases to trimming and J lost 1 base, with 16 bases between them. The CDR3 is 15 amino acids. Sequencing was done on a sample of PBMCs. This chain connects TRBV5-1 to TRBJ1-1; D gene uncertain. The sequence came from a woman younger than 35 in good health and CMV-seropositive. As DNA, the CDR3 is TGCGCCAGCACCCCCAATGACATCTCGAACACTGAAGCTTTCTTT. This codes for CASTPNDISNTEAFF.